This is a list of T cell receptor beta chains from one sample in a study of cytomegalovirus exposure and HLA in healthy donors. Using immunoSEQ multiplex PCR, the repertoire was profiled, and TCRdb retains in-frame clones only, with some absent. The table records 130,000 to 150,000 clones, 75% to 85% of them present only once. Sequenced: PBMCs. The receptors originated from a young woman in good health and CMV-seropositive. Both conserved end residues are trimmed from each CDR3.

cdr3_length j_call v_call cdr3_aa
14 TRBJ2-1 TRBV10-1 ASSDPSGGTYNEQF
12 TRBJ1-4 TRBV5-1 ASSRTGLHEKLF
12 TRBJ2-7 TRBV5-6 ASSLPGQTYEQY
12 TRBJ1-5 TRBV7-2 ASSPGQGWQPQH
12 TRBJ2-7 TRBV7-9 AISGTSGSYEQY
13 TRBJ2-7 TRBV5-1 ASSLDARRSDEQY
15 TRBJ1-1 TRBV15 ATSNGDRGAVNTEAF
13 TRBJ2-7 TRBV7-9 ASSPSAGTTYEQY
12 TRBJ1-2 TRBV6-1 ASSPREVNYGYT
15 TRBJ2-5 TRBV15 ATSEGQGIGDQETQY
9 TRBJ2-5 TRBV20-1 SASGQETQY
16 TRBJ1-2 TRBV7-9 SSSSKGTGTGGDYGYT
10 TRBJ2-1 TRBV6-1 ASSVGQNEQF
14 TRBJ1-6 TRBV5-1 ASSPTLTGDRSPLH
17 TRBJ2-1 TRBV5-1 ASSPLPNQRGGSYNEQF
12 TRBJ2-3 TRBV10-1 ASSPSGSTDTQY
13 TRBJ2-7 TRBV18 ASSPPGQGAYEQY
15 TRBJ2-5 TRBV7-2 ASSQTRPSRGQETQY
12 TRBJ1-2 TRBV6-1 ASKGTAKGYGYT
15 TRBJ1-1 TRBV19 ASSLVDRGPRGTEAF
12 . TRBV2 ASGDRGQTYEQY
14 TRBJ2-1 TRBV5-4 ASILRVGGDYNEQF
13 TRBJ2-3 TRBV6-4 ASSAGTGGTDTQY
10 TRBJ1-6 TRBV27 ASSLLNSPLH
14 TRBJ2-5 TRBV7-5 ARSHGTGVPVETQY
14 TRBJ2-1 TRBV4-1 ASSQVSSGSYNEQF
14 TRBJ1-5 TRBV10-2 ASSGAGQGANQPQH
11 TRBJ1-3 TRBV6-4 ATELGGLDTIY
12 TRBJ2-4 TRBV5-1 ASRIVGEGNIQY
15 TRBJ1-1 TRBV23-1 ASSQFINRQGATEAF
13 TRBJ1-2 TRBV7-2 ASSTRQGSLYGYT
10 TRBJ1-2 TRBV29-1 SAAGANYGYT
10 TRBJ2-7 TRBV10-2 ASRADSYEQY
13 TRBJ1-6 TRBV2 ATSGPTRGGAPLH
13 TRBJ1-2 TRBV6-5 ASTGPGTGSYGYT
14 TRBJ2-3 TRBV7-9 ASSRYSGPSTDTQY
11 TRBJ2-3 TRBV19 ATRDRGSDTQY
13 TRBJ1-4 TRBV2 ASSDKTGVGEKLF
13 TRBJ2-7 TRBV5-6 ASSLAPTSGYEQY
13 TRBJ1-4 TRBV6-6 ASSPMDRGNEKLF
14 TRBJ1-6 TRBV27 ASSPSPLISNSPLH
14 TRBJ2-7 TRBV5-4 ASSSGGGTRSYEQY
12 TRBJ1-2 TRBV9 ASSSQGNRYGYT
13 TRBJ1-6 TRBV30 AWSVPTGANSPLH
11 TRBJ2-3 TRBV14 ASSQEFADTQY
17 TRBJ2-1 TRBV28 ASSLVRLAGGLSYNEQF
11 TRBJ1-1 TRBV7-8 ASSAVQNTEAF
11 TRBJ1-4 TRBV4-3 ASSPTGSEKLF
15 TRBJ2-3 TRBV7-9 ASSRGLAGAAVDTQY
12 TRBJ1-1 TRBV6-1 ASSEAGRGTEAF